Described below is a single TCR beta chain sequence and its context. The data belong to a study of T cell changes during pregnancy in multiple sclerosis. Here immunoSEQ multiplex PCR was the method, and the copy in TCRdb shows in-frame clones only, minus some. Of 50,000 to 75,000 clones listed, more than 75% are singletons. Trimming took 5 bases from V and 4 from J; bases not matched to a gene: 7. The CDR3 is made up of 16 amino acids. CDR1 is PRHDT and CDR2 is FYEKMQ in the germline V gene (reference sequence). The receptor's source is a female donor in good health, enrolled as a control in a pregnancy study. The chain links TRBV13 to TRBJ1-4; 10 bases agree with TRBD1. This sample comprised peripheral blood, obtained in the first trimester of pregnancy. The chain's CDR3 is CASSLGTGAYNEKLFF. CDR3 coding DNA: TGTGCCAGCAGCCTTGGGACAGGGGCGTATAATGAAAAACTGTTTTTT.